This T cell receptor (beta chain) was sequenced for a study of cytomegalovirus exposure and HLA in healthy donors. Unmatched junction bases numbered 7, after V lost 10 bases and J lost 0 bases. This CDR3 spans 14 amino acids. Germline assignment: CDR1 ENHRY and CDR2 SYGVKD. PCR employed 60 Vbeta and 13 Jbeta primers. Clones were read by immunoSEQ multiplex PCR, and TCRdb kept only the in-frame ones, dropping some. The data show roughly 140,000 clones, with 79% seen just once and approximately 6.9% held by the top ten. This receptor was obtained from a woman aged 40 to 50 in good health and CMV-seropositive. The sample was PBMCs. This chain uses TRBV10-3 with TRBJ2-3; TRBD1 matches at 7 bases. CDR3 sequence (DNA): TGTGCCAACATACAGGGGTCTAGCACAGATACGCAGTATTTT. Translation: CANIQGSSTDTQYF.